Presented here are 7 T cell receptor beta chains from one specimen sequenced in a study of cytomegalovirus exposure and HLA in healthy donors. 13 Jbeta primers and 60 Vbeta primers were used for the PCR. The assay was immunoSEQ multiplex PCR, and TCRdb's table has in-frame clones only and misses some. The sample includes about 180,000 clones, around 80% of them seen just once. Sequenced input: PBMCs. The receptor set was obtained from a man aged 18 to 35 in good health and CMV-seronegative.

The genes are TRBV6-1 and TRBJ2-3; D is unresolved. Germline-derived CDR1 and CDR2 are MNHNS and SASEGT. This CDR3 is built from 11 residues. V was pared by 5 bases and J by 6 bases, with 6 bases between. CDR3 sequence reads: CASSIFDTQYF. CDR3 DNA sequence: TGTGCCAGCAGTATATTCGATACGCAGTATTTT.

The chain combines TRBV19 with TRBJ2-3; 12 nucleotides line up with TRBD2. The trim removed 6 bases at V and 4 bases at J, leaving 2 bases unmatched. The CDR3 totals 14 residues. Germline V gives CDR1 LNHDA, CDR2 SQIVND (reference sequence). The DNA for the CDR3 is TGTGCCAGTAGGACTAGCGGGAGCTCAGATACGCAGTATTTT. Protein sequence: CASRTSGSSDTQYF. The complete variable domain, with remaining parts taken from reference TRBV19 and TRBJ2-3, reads DGGITQSPKYLFRKEGQNVTLSCEQNLNHDAMYWYRQDPGQGLRLIYYSQIVNDFQKGDIAEGYSVSREKKESFPLTVTSAQKNPTAFYLCASRTSGSSDTQYFGPGTRLTVL.

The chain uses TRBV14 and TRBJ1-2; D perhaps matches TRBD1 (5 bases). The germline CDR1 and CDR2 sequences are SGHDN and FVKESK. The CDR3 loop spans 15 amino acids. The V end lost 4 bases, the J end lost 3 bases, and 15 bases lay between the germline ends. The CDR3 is CASSLLGEGDYGYTF. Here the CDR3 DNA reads TGTGCCAGCAGCCTCCTGGGGGAGGGAGACTATGGCTACACCTTC.

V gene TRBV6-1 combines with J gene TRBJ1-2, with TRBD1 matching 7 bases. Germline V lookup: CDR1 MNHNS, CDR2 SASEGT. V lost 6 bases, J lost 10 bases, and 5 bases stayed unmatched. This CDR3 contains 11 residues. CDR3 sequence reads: CASRITGAYTF. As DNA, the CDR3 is TGTGCCAGCAGGATAACAGGGGCCTACACCTTC.

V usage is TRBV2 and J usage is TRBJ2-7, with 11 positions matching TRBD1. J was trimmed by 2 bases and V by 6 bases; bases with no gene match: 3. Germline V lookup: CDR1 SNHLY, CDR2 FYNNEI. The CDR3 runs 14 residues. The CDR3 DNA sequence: TGTGCCAGCAGACCGGGACAGGGGGCCTACGAGCAGTACTTC. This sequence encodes CASRPGQGAYEQYF.

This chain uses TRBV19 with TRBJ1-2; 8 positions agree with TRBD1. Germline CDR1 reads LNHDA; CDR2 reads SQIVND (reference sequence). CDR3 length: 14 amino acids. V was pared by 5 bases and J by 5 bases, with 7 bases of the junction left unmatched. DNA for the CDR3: TGTGCCAGTAGTCCTCGGACAGGGAGATATGGCTACACCTTC. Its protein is CASSPRTGRYGYTF.

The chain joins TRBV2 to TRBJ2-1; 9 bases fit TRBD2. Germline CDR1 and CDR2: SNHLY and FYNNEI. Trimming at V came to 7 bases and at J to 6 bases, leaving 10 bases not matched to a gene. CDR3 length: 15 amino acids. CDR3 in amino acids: CASTREGGEANEQFF. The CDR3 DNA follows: TGTGCCAGCACGCGGGAGGGAGGAGAGGCCAATGAGCAGTTCTTC.